Below are 5 T cell receptor beta chains sequenced from a single sample in a study of cytomegalovirus exposure and HLA in healthy donors. The table came from immunoSEQ multiplex PCR; TCRdb's copy has only in-frame clones and leaves some out. The sample holds under 150,000 clones, around nine tenths seen once. Input material: PBMCs. The source is a woman aged 18 to 35 in good health and CMV-seropositive.

The chain combines TRBV19 with TRBJ1-1, with D perhaps matching TRBD1 (6 bases). The germline V and J ends were trimmed by 3 bases and 3 bases, with 14 bases remaining between them. Per the germline V gene, CDR1 is LNHDA and CDR2 is SQIVND (reference sequence). The CDR3 has 15 residues. As DNA, the CDR3 is TGTGCCAGTAGTATTGGAACAGGGCGAGACACTGAAGCTTTCTTT. This translates into CASSIGTGRDTEAFF. Supplemented by reference TRBV19 and TRBJ1-1, the full variable domain reads DGGITQSPKYLFRKEGQNVTLSCEQNLNHDAMYWYRQDPGQGLRLIYYSQIVNDFQKGDIAEGYSVSREKKESFPLTVTSAQKNPTAFYLCASSIGTGRDTEAFFGQGTRLTVV.

The chain combines TRBV2 with TRBJ2-2; TRBD2 matches 7 bases. Germline lookup yields CDR1 SNHLY and CDR2 FYNNEI. CDR3 length: 16 residues. V trimming: 3 bases; J trimming: 4 bases; junction bases outside the gene matches: 8. The CDR3 DNA follows: TGTGCCAGCAGTGATACTGGACTAGAGGGCACCGGGGAGCTGTTTTTT. Its protein product is CASSDTGLEGTGELFF.

This chain uses TRBV2 with TRBJ1-1; 9 nucleotides match TRBD1. Germline CDR1 is SNHLY and CDR2 is FYNNEI. V was pared by 4 bases and J by 4 bases, with 4 bases of the junction left unmatched. There are 14 residues in the CDR3. CDR3 DNA: TGTGCCAGCAGTGGGATACAGGGGGCCACTGAAGCTTTCTTT. This sequence encodes CASSGIQGATEAFF.

J is TRBJ2-2 and V is TRBV7-9; TRBD2 matches 11 bases. Germline V CDR1 and CDR2: SEHNR, FQNEAQ (reference sequence). V dropped 6 bases and J dropped 5; count of bases not matched to a gene: 11. CDR3 length: 17 residues. DNA for the CDR3: TGTGCCAGCAGAATCAACCCGGGACTAGCGGAGACCGGGGAGCTGTTTTTT. This codes for CASRINPGLAETGELFF.

The table lists this clone with a count of one. This chain joins TRBV10-3 and TRBJ2-7, with TRBD1 matching over 11 bases. After removal of 2 bases from V and 2 bases from J, the junction contained 5 bases not matched to a gene. This CDR3 spans 16 amino acids. Germline V gives CDR1 ENHRY, CDR2 SYGVKD. CDR3 nucleotides: TGTGCCATCAGTGAGGGTCTGGGACAGGGGGCCTACGAGCAGTACTTC. It is translated as CAISEGLGQGAYEQYF.